The present entry profiles one T cell receptor beta chain with its context. This clone's antigen is unknown. No base quality values were provided; no much bigger clone lies one nucleotide off. The sample comes from a study of cytomegalovirus exposure and HLA in healthy donors (dated by TCRdb to about 2017). About the investigation overall: An earlier analysis of some 600 of the donors reported around 280 Gb of sequence data and 95 million to 120 million unique TCR beta sequences obtained from roughly 180 million T cells. The study profiled the T cell repertoires of hundreds of subjects by immunosequencing and related them to cytomegalovirus serostatus. The later analysis used no new phenotypic data to find candidate immune exposures, relying instead on TCR beta sequences and their occurrence across donors. All discovery cohort repertoires had been generated on a single sequencing platform. Both class I and class II loci were covered by HLA typing, at four-digit resolution. Donor age, sex, ethnicity and CMV serostatus were compiled alongside the repertoire data. In a later genetic analysis, genome-wide SNP genotypes for about 55% of the roughly 700 donors were used, and that subset was treated as a discovery cohort. An earlier analysis of fewer than 700 of the donors applied high-throughput TCR beta sequencing to assess whether each TCR beta V gene segment acted as functional or pseudogenic. Besides the first cohort of some 670 subjects, a separate validation cohort made up of roughly 120 different subjects was used. Of the 350 to 400 genotyped donors, 65% to 90% fell in the genetic ancestry cluster associated with self-reported Caucasian donors. Roughly five DR-DQ haplotypes were treated as single units for association and clustering because of strong linkage in the cohort. Around 320 gigabases of sequencing data and roughly 90 million unique TCR sequences were included in an early release covering under 650 HLA-typed donors. In a later analysis, previously published TCR beta repertoires from several hundred donors were re-analyzed and high-resolution HLA genotyping was added so that TCR occurrence patterns could be studied. To predict cytomegalovirus infection status, the study brought together high-throughput TCR immunosequencing, statistical association of individual TCRs with disease status, and machine learning. Across roughly 420 genotyped donors of the cohort, an average of approximately 220,000 unique TCR beta nucleotide sequences per donor were sequenced, and around 20% of those sequences were non-productive. The study aimed to test whether cataloging public T cell receptors could reveal signatures of past pathogen exposure. The number of typed donors differed by locus: roughly 620-640 for A, B, C, DRB1 and DQB1; approximately 530 for DQA1; some 590 for DPA1; and about 450 for DPB1.

Library construction relied on the immunoSEQ multiplex PCR assay. The multiplex PCR relied on a mix of 60 forward primers for TCR Vbeta segments and 13 reverse primers for TCR Jbeta segments. The CDR3 region of rearranged TCR beta genes was amplified from genomic DNA by a multiplex PCR assay. Amplified TCR beta libraries were sequenced as 87-base-pair reads on the Illumina HiSeq System. The authors' analysis ran thus. A later analysis tallied roughly 80 million unique TCR beta chains across the 700 or so repertoires, and about 10 million of those chains were shared by two or more donors. A nearest-neighbor algorithm error-corrected the raw reads and collapsed the reads into unique sequences, merging closely related sequences to remove PCR and sequencing errors. To assign V, D and J gene segments, CDR3 sequences were aligned to IMGT reference sequences. For a sequence to be retained, a match of at least six nucleotides to both a V gene segment and a J gene segment was required. Rearrangements were classified as productive when the CDR3 lacked stop codons and remained in frame with V and J, and all other rearrangements were classified as non-productive. Following IMGT convention, CDR3 was defined as the stretch from the second conserved V-encoded cysteine to the conserved J-encoded phenylalanine. The earlier analysis of about 500 of the donors excluded sequences that lacked an unambiguous match to a single V gene segment. An earlier analysis of 550 to 650 of the donors classified V segments as functional when productive rearrangements were above 56.7% and as segregating when the standard deviation between donors was above 5%. A statistical classification framework was built to diagnose cytomegalovirus status from the catalog of TCR beta chain sequences. In a later analysis, TCR nucleotide sequences were compared against IMGT/GENE-DB human TR gene sequences so that V and J genes could be assigned. In a later analysis, CDR3 sequences and most-parsimonious VDJ recombination scenarios were assigned using the TCRdist pipeline. In a later analysis, every TCR beta chain was defined by the combination of its CDR3 amino acid sequence and its V-gene family, and reads without a unique V-gene family were dropped. To address suspected cross-contamination and a sequencing artifact, a later analysis removed approximately 600 highly shared, low-generation-probability nucleotide sequences. In a later analysis, a clonal expansion index was calculated for each public chain from normalized within-repertoire ranks of inferred template counts. In a later analysis, generation probabilities were computed using a VDJ recombination model fitted to out-of-frame rearrangements, and the results were checked against IGoR. In a later analysis, TCR-TCR, TCR-HLA and TCR-CMV co-occurrence was scored with hypergeometric tests, and a repertoire-size bias correction was applied to TCR pairs. In a later analysis, false discovery rates were estimated by permuting HLA or CMV assignments 20 times. In a later analysis, co-occurring TCRs were grouped using DBSCAN, with TCRdist sequence similarity added in when clustering inside HLA-allele-positive subsets. Repertoires with fewer than 30,000 or more than 120,000 public chains were left out of co-occurrence clustering, as were a handful of repertoires with anomalous nucleotide sharing. The source is immuneACCESS, and TCRdb retained only in-frame sequences with V and J called. Part of the clones is not carried over; for the studies checked, unresolved V genes explain less than half of this, and the remainder is unexplained. V and J calls and clone size are given by that table; D and trimming were obtained from the DNA. This sample gives 150,000 or so clones in total; roughly 77% of them show up just once. The biggest ten clones account for 1% of the sample.

The junction shows trimming of 5 bases on V and 5 bases on J, plus 16 bases between the germline ends. From the cysteine up to the phenylalanine, the CDR3 has a length of 16 residues. This entry keeps only the CDR3 DNA: 48 bases, framed from base 1. The germline V gene (reference sequence) sets CDR1 to LNHDA and CDR2 to SQIVND. The cohort consisted of some 670 healthy bone marrow donors. All cohort members were sampled while nominally healthy, although unrecorded immune exposures were likely present. The donor was CMV seropositive and belonged to the group of over 250 seropositive cohort members. Each donor provided a peripheral blood sample, and peripheral blood mononuclear cells were used for TCR beta sequencing. The Qiagen DNeasy Blood Extraction Kit was used to extract genomic DNA from the blood cell samples. What the work shows at the level of the full study, not this receptor alone: A further reported finding was that TCR beta sequences accurately predicted the HLA-A and HLA-B alleles for most subjects in the first cohort. CMV serostatus was the only immune exposure information available for the cohort. Three of the identified cytomegalovirus-associated TCR beta chains were confirmed in vitro to be specific for cytomegalovirus antigens. Compared with the 666-donor mean, donors in an Asian-associated ancestry cluster had fewer N-insertions in productive TCRs, according to a later genetic analysis. In a later analysis, HLA-associated TCR beta chains showed more clonal expansion and lower generation probabilities than non-associated chains that were equally common. A cluster of highly shared sequence variants was judged likely to be a technical artifact of the sequencing pipeline. The classifier was reported to diagnose cytomegalovirus status with high specificity and sensitivity in both the original cohort and the validation cohort. The earlier analysis of approximately 590 of the donors excluded seventeen rarely observed V segments, including chromosome 9 orphons, because counts were too low. Strong co-occurrence of HLA alleles, especially DR and DQ, made assigning TCR associations to individual alleles difficult. The presence/absence analyses assumed that sequencing depth was roughly uniform across donors, and that assumption may not be true. An earlier analysis of around 540 of the donors showed that most TCR beta V segments appeared in productive rearrangements either about 87% or about 30% of the time, which broadly matched IMGT annotations. Most CMV-associated TCR beta chains appeared to be HLA-restricted in a later analysis, and the HLA associations seemed to be driven largely by CMV exposure. Correlated functional status among segregating V segments might reflect linkage disequilibrium, but an unknown experimental factor could not be ruled out. An association between a missense DCLRE1C variant and V-gene and J-gene trimming of TCR beta chains was found in a later genetic analysis and replicated in an independent cohort. In a later analysis, the rate of TCR association differed among HLA loci, with DRB1 alleles having the most associated TCRs and HLA-C alleles having the fewest. At a false discovery rate of 0.05, a later analysis linked 15,000 to 20,000 TCR beta sequences to specific HLA alleles. Across donors, most TCR sequences were observed very rarely, whereas some public TCRs were present in many individuals. The authors suggested that the approach could potentially be generalized to other disease states and immunological phenotypes. Some IMGT-functional V segments, including TRBV6-2 and TRBV6-3, could not be distinguished by the 87-base-pair reads and were therefore excluded. In this cohort, only TCR beta chains were sequenced, and detectable features were limited by the absence of alpha or paired-chain data. Because HLA typing was unavailable for some donors at each locus, only the typed subset was used in association tests. The study listed over 150 TCR beta chains as associated with cytomegalovirus. According to a later analysis, parvovirus B19, influenza, CMV and Epstein-Barr virus appeared linked to several top co-occurrence clusters.

Sequenced material: PBMCs. This TCR was sampled from a woman in her forties or fifties in good health and CMV-seropositive. Here the chain combines TRBV19 and TRBJ1-6; TRBD1 is a possible D gene, resting on 6 matching bases. The CDR3 is CASSEGRGTNNSPLHF. The nucleotide sequence is TGTGCCAGTAGTGAGGGAAGAGGGACAAATAATTCACCCCTCCACTTT.